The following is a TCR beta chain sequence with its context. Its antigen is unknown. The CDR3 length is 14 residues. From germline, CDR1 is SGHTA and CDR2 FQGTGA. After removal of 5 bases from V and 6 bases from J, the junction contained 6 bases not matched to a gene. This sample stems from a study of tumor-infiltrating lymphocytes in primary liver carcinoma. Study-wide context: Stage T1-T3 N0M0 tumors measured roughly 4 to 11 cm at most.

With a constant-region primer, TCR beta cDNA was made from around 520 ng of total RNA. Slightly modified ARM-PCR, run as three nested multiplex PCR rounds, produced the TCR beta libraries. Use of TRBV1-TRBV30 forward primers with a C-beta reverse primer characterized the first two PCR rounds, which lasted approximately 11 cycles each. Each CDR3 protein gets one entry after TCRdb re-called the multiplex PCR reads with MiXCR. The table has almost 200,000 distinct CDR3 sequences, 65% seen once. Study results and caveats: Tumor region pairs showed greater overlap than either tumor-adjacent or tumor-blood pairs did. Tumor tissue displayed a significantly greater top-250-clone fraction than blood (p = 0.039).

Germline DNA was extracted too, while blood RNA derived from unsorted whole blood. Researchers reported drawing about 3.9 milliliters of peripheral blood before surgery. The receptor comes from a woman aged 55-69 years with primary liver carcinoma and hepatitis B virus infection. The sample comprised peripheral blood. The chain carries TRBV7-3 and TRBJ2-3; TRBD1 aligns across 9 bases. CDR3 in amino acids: CASSVQGAGDTQYF. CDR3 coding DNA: TGTGCCAGCAGCGTACAGGGGGCAGGGGATACGCAGTATTTT. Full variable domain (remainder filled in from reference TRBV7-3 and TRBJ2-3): GAGVSQTPSNKVTEKGKYVELRCDPISGHTALYWYRQSLGQGPEFLIYFQGTGAADDSGLPNDRFFAVRPEGSVSTLKIQRTERGDSAVYLCASSVQGAGDTQYFGPGTRLTVL.